A selection of T cell receptor beta chains follows, all from one sample in a study of blood T cell repertoires in COVID-19. Some clones are missing from TCRdb's copy, which holds only in-frame ones; the method was immunoSEQ multiplex PCR. Of about 280,000 clones detected, around 90% appear once; the ten largest clones hold approximately 1%. Sequences were obtained from PBMCs or T cells enriched from blood (not recorded which). The receptors originated from a woman in her 30s who had recovered from COVID-19. Both conserved end residues are part of each CDR3. D genes are given only for firm matches. Rows may omit the clone size; those that give it use once, few, many or a size class.

>TRBV19|.|TRBD1|TRBJ2-6
TGTGCCAGTATTAACCCGGGACAGGGTTCATCTGGGGCCAACGTCCTGACTTTC
CASINPGQGSSGANVLTF
>TRBV4-2|.|.|TRBJ2-7
TGTGCCAGCAGCCAAGTCCCTCGGGGGAGGCTATCCTACGAGCAGTACTTC
CASSQVPRGRLSYEQYF
>TRBV19|.|.|TRBJ1-6
TGTGCCAGTAGTATTTTCGGTGATTCACCCCTCCACTTT
CASSIFGDSPLHF
>TRBV21-1|.|.|TRBJ1-5
.
CASSFAQGSNQPQHF
>TRBV18|.|.|TRBJ2-5
TGTGCCAGCTCACCTGGCATCCAAGAGACCCAGTACTTC
CASSPGIQETQYF
>TRBV28|.|TRBD1|TRBJ1-1
TGTGCCAGCAGTTCCCGACAGGGGGCCCCTGAAGCTTTCTTT
CASSSRQGAPEAFF
>TRBV18|once|.|TRBJ1-3
TGTGCCAGCTCCTCCGTTGGCCAGGGGAGAAACACCATATATTTT
CASSSVGQGRNTIYF
>TRBV6-6|.|.|TRBJ2-3
TGTGCCAGCTCCTGGGAGGTCGCAGATACGCAGTATTTT
CASSWEVADTQYF
>TRBV5-4|.|.|TRBJ1-4
TGTGCCAGCAGATGGGAGCCAGGGGAAGATGAAAAACTGTTTTTT
CASRWEPGEDEKLFF
>TRBV6-5|.|TRBD2|TRBJ2-3
TGTGCCAGCAGTTACTTAAGCGGGGGGCCGGCAGATACGCAGTATTTT
CASSYLSGGPADTQYF
>TRBV28|.|.|TRBJ1-6
TGTGCCAGCAGTCCCGACAGGAAGAAAGGGCCCCGCCGATCACCCCTCCACTTT
CASSPDRKKGPRRSPLHF
>TRBV27|.|.|TRBJ2-7
TGTGCCAGCAGTCTTCTCTCGCTCGGTCGGTGGAGCGAGGTCGAGCAGTACTTC
CASSLLSLGRWSEVEQYF
>TRBV7-3|.|.|TRBJ2-2
TGTGCCAGCAGCTTAAGGGGTATTTCAGGGACCGGGGAGCTGTTTTTT
CASSLRGISGTGELFF
>TRBV28|.|.|TRBJ2-7
TGTGCCAGCCGGGACACCCGATCCTACGAGCAGTACTTC
CASRDTRSYEQYF
>TRBV27|once|TRBD1|TRBJ2-5
TGTGCCAGCAGTTTATCGACAGGGGAGACCCAGTACTTC
CASSLSTGETQYF
>TRBV19|.|TRBD1|TRBJ1-2
TGTGCCAGTAGTGCCACACAGGGGGGCTATGGCTACACCTTC
CASSATQGGYGYTF
>TRBV19|once|.|TRBJ1-5
TGTGCCAGTCGGGGGGGCATGGGAGGGCAGCCCCAGCATTTT
CASRGGMGGQPQHF
>TRBV2|.|.|TRBJ1-2
TGTGCCAGCTCCCCCAGTCGGGTTTTTGGTGGCTACACCTTC
CASSPSRVFGGYTF
>TRBV7-3|.|TRBD2|TRBJ2-1
TGTGCCAGCATGGCTAGCGGGAACCATGAGCAGTTCTTC
CASMASGNHEQFF
>TRBV7-2|.|.|TRBJ2-7
TGTGCCAGCAGCTCGGACAGCTCCTACGAGCAGTACTTC
CASSSDSSYEQYF
>TRBV11-1|.|TRBD1|TRBJ2-7
TGTGCCAGCACCAACAGGGGTGCCTACGAGCAGTACTTC
CASTNRGAYEQYF
>TRBV10-3|.|.|TRBJ1-2
TGTGCCATCGCGTCCGCTAAAGACTATGGCTACACCTTC
CAIASAKDYGYTF
>TRBV2|.|.|TRBJ1-1
TGTGCCAGCGTCGCGGGGAACACTGAAGCTTTCTTT
CASVAGNTEAFF
>TRBV7-2|.|.|TRBJ1-6
TGTGCCAGCAGCCGGGAGCGTAGGAATTCACCCCTCCACTTT
CASSRERRNSPLHF
>TRBV5-1|.|.|TRBJ2-7
TGCGCCAGCAGTAATGAGCAGTACTTC
CASSNEQYF
>TRBV27|.|TRBD1|TRBJ1-6
TGTGCCAGCACCAGGGAACCGGGACAGGGTATATCACCCCTCCACTTT
CASTREPGQGISPLHF
>TRBV27|.|TRBD1|TRBJ1-4
TGTGCCAGCAGTCTCGTCCCGGGACAGGGGACTACAACTAATGAAAAACTGTTTTTT
CASSLVPGQGTTTNEKLFF
>TRBV6-2/TRBV6-3|.|.|TRBJ1-2
TGTGCCAGCAGTTACTCGAAGGTGCAGAACTATCACTATGGCTACACCTTC
CASSYSKVQNYHYGYTF
>TRBV19|.|.|TRBJ1-5
TGTGCCAGTAGAGAAACCCGGGGTTGGGAGCAGCCCCAGCATTTT
CASRETRGWEQPQHF
>TRBV27|.|TRBD2|TRBJ2-1
TGTGCCAGCAGGGGACTAGATGTCCTCAATGAGCAGTTCTTC
CASRGLDVLNEQFF
>TRBV27|few|.|TRBJ1-1
TGTGCCAGCAGGGAAGAGACAGGGAACACTGAAGCTTTCTTT
CASREETGNTEAFF
>TRBV4-1|.|TRBD1|TRBJ1-5
TGCGCCAGCAGCCAAGATGGGACAGGGGGGAGTCAGCCCCAGCATTTT
CASSQDGTGGSQPQHF
>TRBV19|.|.|TRBJ2-5
TGTGCCAGTAGTATAGCCCCTCGAGCTAACAGGAAGGAGACCCAGTACTTC
CASSIAPRANRKETQYF
>TRBV6-5|.|.|TRBJ1-2
TGTGCCAGCAAGGCAGGGTCGTCTAACTATGGCTACACCTTC
CASKAGSSNYGYTF
>TRBV5-4|many|TRBD1|TRBJ2-7
TGTGCCAGCAGCTCCATCCCGGGACAGGGAGCCTACGAGCAGTACTTC
CASSSIPGQGAYEQYF
>TRBV6-5|.|.|TRBJ1-4
TGTGCCAGCAGTTGGGGGGTACCGGCCCTTGAAAAACTGTTTTTT
CASSWGVPALEKLFF
>TRBV3-1/TRBV3-2|.|.|TRBJ1-2
TGTGCCAGCAGCCAAGGTGAGCTTACTAACTATGGCTACACCTTC
CASSQGELTNYGYTF
>TRBV28|.|.|TRBJ1-2
TGTGCCAGCAGTCCGTCCGGGACACCTATACCCCGGGGCTACACCTTC
CASSPSGTPIPRGYTF
>TRBV5-1|.|TRBD1|TRBJ1-5
TGCGCCAGCAGCTTGATGGGACAGCTAAATCAGCCCCAGCATTTT
CASSLMGQLNQPQHF